This T cell receptor beta chain derives from a study of T cell responses to AZD1222 COVID-19 vaccine. For the study at large: Pooled samples include second doses given at about 4 or 12 weeks.

Study results and limitations: Just 5 or 6 AZD1222 recipients tested seropositive at baseline. Regions 160-218 and 743-854 held dominance among vaccine-associated CD4 TCRs, which spanned spike.

The table came from immunoSEQ multiplex PCR; TCRdb's copy has only in-frame clones and leaves some out. The sample lists roughly 150,000 clones, around nine tenths occurring once. Note on this clone: What it binds is not known.

CDR3 size: 15 residues. Germline lookup yields CDR1 SGHTA and CDR2 FQGTGA. The V gene end was trimmed by 5 bases and the J gene end by 4 bases; junction bases not matched to a gene: 5. The genes are TRBV7-3 and TRBJ2-1, with TRBD2 identical over 10 bases. The specimen was peripheral blood, collected on day 0 of AZD1222 vaccination. This clonotype originated in an adult in good health. For the CDR3, the DNA is TGTGCCAGCAGCCCAGCGGGAGGGCCTTACAATGAGCAGTTCTTC. Protein: CASSPAGGPYNEQFF. Drawing the rest from reference TRBV7-3 and TRBJ2-1, the complete variable domain is GAGVSQTPSNKVTEKGKYVELRCDPISGHTALYWYRQSLGQGPEFLIYFQGTGAADDSGLPNDRFFAVRPEGSVSTLKIQRTERGDSAVYLCASSPAGGPYNEQFFGPGTRLTVL.